This T cell receptor (beta chain) was retrieved from a study of blood T cell repertoires in COVID-19 (dated by TCRdb to 2019 to 2021). In the study overall: Samples covering the acute and convalescent phases of COVID-19 were provided by collaborators in the United States, Italy and Spain. HLA class I and class II types, where available, came from metadata supplied by the sample provider rather than from assay-based typing. The prospective study material was composed of cDNA or gDNA derived from T cells, B-cell-depleted T cells, or PBMCs. Samples were obtained from the ongoing ImmuneRACE study (first 160 participants) and from some 1,300 subjects provided by 6 global collaborators. A freely available public database, intended as a resource for researchers studying the immune response to SARS-CoV-2, is where the repertoires were released. The dataset comprised deeply sampled blood TCRbeta repertoires from subjects exposed to, actively infected with, or recovered from COVID-19. A de-identified subject ID, COVID-19 status, age in years and sex were almost always included in the sample metadata.

Findings and caveats that apply to the study as a whole: Clinical and demographic metadata were provided uncurated, with the amount varying by source and participant.

According to the germline V gene, CDR1 reads KGHSH and CDR2 reads LQKENI. Counted from cysteine to phenylalanine, this CDR3 has 13 amino acids. Only CDR3 DNA remains: 39 bases, in frame from the first base. V is clipped by 5 bases and J by 7 bases, and the sequence between their germline boundaries is 12 bases long. TCRbeta CDR3 regions were amplified from genomic DNA using the immunoSEQ Assay, a bias-controlled multiplex PCR. The paper's data handling went like this. The number of nucleated cells in each sample was estimated by amplification of reference gene primers within the assay. To quantify the absolute abundance of each unique TCRbeta CDR3 rearrangement, sequence reads were collapsed and filtered. For each sample, productive Simpson clonality was calculated by taking the square root of Simpson's diversity index across productive rearrangements. The table was pulled from immuneACCESS by TCRdb, which kept in-frame rearrangements only. Such tables lose some clones; where checked, under half of the loss comes from unresolved V genes, and the rest has no known cause. V, J and clone size are taken as reported in that table, and D and trimming were inferred from the DNA itself. This sample holds about 140,000 clones; about nine tenths were observed only once. Under 3% of the sample is taken by the ten largest.

At one collaborating source in Seattle, patients were enrolled during active infection and were followed longitudinally through the course of disease. Whole blood was collected in K2EDTA tubes by collaborating institutions according to the institutions' own protocols. Collaborator samples were shipped for TCRbeta analysis as frozen whole blood, isolated PBMCs, or DNA extracted from either sample type. As concerns this clone: Its antigen specificity is not known. Per-nucleotide qualities are absent, and no much larger clonotype sits a single base away.

The chain is encoded by TRBV18 joined to TRBJ1-5; the best D guess is TRBD1, with 6 bases matching. The TCR sequence derives from a human donor with COVID-19, enrolled during active disease. The donor label of this sample is uncertain. Material: peripheral blood. The encoded CDR3 is CASSWDIEQPQHF. The nucleotides read TGTGCCAGCTCATGGGACATAGAACAGCCCCAGCATTTT.